The 10 T cell receptor beta chains in this list originate from one sample, sequenced in a study of blood T cell repertoires in COVID-19. Method: immunoSEQ multiplex PCR; TCRdb's copy keeps in-frame clones and lacks some. The data hold some 360,000 clones, with 88% observed a single time. The sequencing input was PBMCs or T cells enriched from blood (not recorded which). These receptors all stem from a woman aged 25 to 39 who had been exposed to COVID-19.

This chain links TRBV2 with TRBJ1-5, with D perhaps matching TRBD1 (6 bases). The CDR3 is 11 amino acids. Germline V gene lookup returns CDR1 SNHLY and CDR2 FYNNEI. Between the trimmed V and J ends, which lost 8 bases and 6 bases, there was a span of 8 bases. CDR3 in amino acids: CASGTSQPQHF. The CDR3 DNA follows: TGTGCCAGCGGGACAAGTCAGCCCCAGCATTTT.

The chain joins TRBV28 to TRBJ2-7; D might be TRBD1 (6 bases). The CDR3 has 18 amino acids. Trimming took off 2 bases at V and 2 bases at J, with 22 bases between the two ends. Looked up from germline, CDR1 is MDHEN and CDR2 is SYDVKM. The CDR3 loop reads CASSLVPNPQGNTYEQYF. The CDR3 DNA follows: TGTGCCAGCAGTTTAGTTCCAAACCCCCAGGGGAATACCTACGAGCAGTACTTC.

The chain has TRBV10-2 and TRBJ2-3, with D possibly being TRBD1 (6 bases). The germline V gene has CDR1 WSHSY and CDR2 SAAADI. This CDR3 has 14 amino acids. Trimming pared 5 bases from V and 9 bases from J, leaving 18 bases between. CDR3 sequence reads: CASSQMPTGGTQYF. DNA of the CDR3: TGCGCCAGCAGTCAAATGCCGACAGGTGGGACGCAGTATTTT.

The chain links TRBV19 to TRBJ2-5; TRBD1 matches 9 bases. CDR1 is LNHDA and CDR2 is SQIVND in the germline V gene (reference sequence). Germline trimming cut 3 bases from V and 4 bases from J; bases unmatched to any gene: 12. The CDR3 is made up of 17 amino acids. This chain's CDR3 is CASSIAGLGQGGETQYF. The CDR3 region has the DNA TGTGCCAGTAGTATCGCCGGCTTGGGACAGGGAGGAGAGACCCAGTACTTC.

This chain uses TRBV30 with TRBJ1-1, with 7 bases identical to TRBD1. CDR3 length: 18 residues. Germline CDR1 reads GTSNPN; CDR2 reads SVGIG (reference sequence). V shed 0 bases and J 0 bases; nucleotides not matched to a gene: 13. The CDR3 DNA reads as TGTGCCTGGAGTGTACCTCCGACAGGGAAGTCAGTGAACACTGAAGCTTTCTTT. It specifies CAWSVPPTGKSVNTEAFF. Looking up the rest from reference TRBV30 and TRBJ1-1 gives the full variable domain: SQTIHQWPATLVQPVGSPLSLECTVEGTSNPNLYWYRQAAGRGLQLLFYSVGIGQISSEVPQNLSASRPQDRQFILSSKKLLLSDSGFYLCAWSVPPTGKSVNTEAFFGQGTRLTVV.

J is TRBJ2-2 and V is TRBV10-2; 7 nucleotides match TRBD2. Trimming at V came to 2 bases and at J to 4 bases, leaving 7 bases not matched to a gene. The CDR3 length is 16 residues. Germline V gene lookup returns CDR1 WSHSY and CDR2 SAAADI. The CDR3 sequence is CASSETGLGATGELFF. Written as DNA, the CDR3 is TGCGCCAGCAGTGAGACAGGACTAGGGGCCACCGGGGAGCTGTTTTTT.

This clone was recorded once. The rearrangement links TRBV19 to TRBJ1-3; D is unresolved. CDR3 length equals 15 residues. Germline CDR1 reads LNHDA; CDR2 reads SQIVND (reference sequence). V was trimmed by 2 bases and J by 0 bases, leaving 8 bases between them. For the CDR3, the DNA is TGTGCCAGTAGTATAATAGCGAACTCTGGAAACACCATATATTTT. It yields the protein CASSIIANSGNTIYF.

This clone occurred once. The rearrangement uses TRBV7-9 and TRBJ1-4; 7 nucleotides align to TRBD1. Germline V gene sequence: CDR1 SEHNR, CDR2 FQNEAQ (reference sequence). CDR3 length equals 18 residues. V lost 5 bases and J lost 0; bases outside the gene matches: 12. The CDR3 coding sequence is TGTGCCAGCAGCACCCCATGGGACAGCGATGCAACTAATGAAAAACTGTTTTTT. This sequence encodes CASSTPWDSDATNEKLFF.

The gene calls are TRBV15 and TRBJ2-7, with D possibly TRBD2 on 6 matching bases. The CDR3 is 14 amino acids. V dropped 0 bases and J dropped 5 bases, with 11 bases sitting between them. Germline V gene lookup returns CDR1 LNHNV and CDR2 YYDKDF (reference sequence). The CDR3 reads CATSREEGRDEQYF. CDR3 DNA sequence: TGTGCCACCAGCAGAGAGGAGGGGCGGGACGAGCAGTACTTC.

The gene calls are TRBV5-1 and TRBJ2-1; D perhaps matches TRBD2 (6 bases). Trimming cost V 4 bases and J 6 bases, with 17 bases left between them. The CDR3 is 15 residues long. CDR1 is SGHRS, CDR2 YFSETQ, per germline. The CDR3 here is CASSRSGRSPNEQFF. In nucleotides, the CDR3 is TGCGCCAGCAGCCGTAGCGGACGATCTCCCAATGAGCAGTTCTTC.